The clone carrying this T cell receptor beta chain was recorded a few times. The antigen is not known. This CDR3 fails to terminate in the conserved phenylalanine or tryptophan, so it likely reflects a read error. The data are from a study of T cells in Graves' hyperthyroidism and ophthalmopathy. Study observations and caveats: Most clonotypes expanded in thyroid above 0.001 were likewise present in blood.

V dropped 8 bases and J dropped 1 base, with 14 bases sitting between them. Germline V CDR1 and CDR2: DFQATT, SNEGSKA (reference sequence). The CDR3 totals 13 residues. From RNA transcripts, TCR beta CDR3 regions were amplified. The primer set for the first-round RT-PCR of the TCR CDR3 was HTBI. One entry per CDR3 protein results from TCRdb running MiXCR on the multiplex PCR reads. The data contain around 700,000 distinct CDR3 sequences, approximately 19% of them singletons. The chain employs TRBV20-1 and TRBJ2-5, with a possible D match to TRBD1 (6 bases). The TCR sequence derives from a woman aged 50 to 60 with Graves' hyperthyroidism that later progressed to Graves' ophthalmopathy. Input material: blood. Here the CDR3 reads CSILQGRQETQYL. The DNA of the CDR3 is TGCAGTATCTTACAGGGTCGCCAAGAGACCCAGTACCTC.